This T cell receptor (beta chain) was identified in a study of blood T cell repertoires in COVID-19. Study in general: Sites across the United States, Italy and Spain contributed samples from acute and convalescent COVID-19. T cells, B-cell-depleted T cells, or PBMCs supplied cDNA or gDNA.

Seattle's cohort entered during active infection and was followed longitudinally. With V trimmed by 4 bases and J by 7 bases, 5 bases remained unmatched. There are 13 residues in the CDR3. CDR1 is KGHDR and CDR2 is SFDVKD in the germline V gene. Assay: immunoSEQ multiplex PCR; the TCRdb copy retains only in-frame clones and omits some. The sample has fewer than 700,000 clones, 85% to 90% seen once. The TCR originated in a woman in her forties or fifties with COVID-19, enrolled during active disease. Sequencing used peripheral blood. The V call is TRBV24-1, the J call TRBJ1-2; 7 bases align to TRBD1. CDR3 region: CATSDARGIGYTF. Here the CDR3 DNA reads TGTGCCACCAGTGACGCCAGGGGGATTGGCTACACCTTC.